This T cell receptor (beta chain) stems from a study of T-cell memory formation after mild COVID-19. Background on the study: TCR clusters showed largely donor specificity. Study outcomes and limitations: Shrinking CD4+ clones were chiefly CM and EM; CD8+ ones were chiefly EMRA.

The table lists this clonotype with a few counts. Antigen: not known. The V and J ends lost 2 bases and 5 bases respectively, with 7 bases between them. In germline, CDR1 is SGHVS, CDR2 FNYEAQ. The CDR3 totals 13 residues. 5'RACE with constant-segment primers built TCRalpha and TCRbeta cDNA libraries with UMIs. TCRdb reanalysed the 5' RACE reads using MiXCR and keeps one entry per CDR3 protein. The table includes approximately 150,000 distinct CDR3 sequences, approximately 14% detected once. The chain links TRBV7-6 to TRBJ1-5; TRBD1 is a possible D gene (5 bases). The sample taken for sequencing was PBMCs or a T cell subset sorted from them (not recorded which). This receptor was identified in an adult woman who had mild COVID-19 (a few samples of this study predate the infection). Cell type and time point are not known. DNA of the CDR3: TGTGCCAGCAGCTTAATGGGGGATCAGCCCCAGCATTTT. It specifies CASSLMGDQPQHF.